Shown below are 3 T cell receptor beta chains from a single sample sequenced in a study of blood T cell repertoires in COVID-19. The repertoire was sequenced with immunoSEQ multiplex PCR; TCRdb's copy has only in-frame clones and lacks some. The data contain 350,000 to 450,000 clones, roughly 90% of them seen just once; the ten biggest clones take up more than 0.95%. The specimen sequenced was peripheral blood. The origin of the receptors is a man aged 35-49 years with acute or convalescent COVID-19.

This rearrangement joins TRBV13 to TRBJ2-1; TRBD2 matches at 10 bases. CDR3 length equals 16 residues. With 3 bases clipped from V and 4 bases from J, the junction kept 6 bases outside the gene matches. CDR1 is PRHDT and CDR2 is FYEKMQ in the germline V gene (reference sequence). As DNA, the CDR3 is TGTGCCAGCAGCTTTTCGGAAGCGGGAGGGTACAATGAGCAGTTCTTC. Encoded protein: CASSFSEAGGYNEQFF.

The chain combines TRBV7-2 with TRBJ2-3, with TRBD2 matching over 9 bases. Trimming took 2 bases from V and 2 from J; bases not matched to a gene: 8. The CDR3 contains 17 residues. CDR1 is SGHTA, CDR2 FQGNSA, per germline. The CDR3 DNA is TGTGCCAGCAGCTTAAGGCTAGCGGGGCCATCCACAGATACGCAGTATTTT. Translation gives CASSLRLAGPSTDTQYF. The full variable domain, completed using reference TRBV7-2 and TRBJ2-3, is GAGVSQSPSNKVTEKGKDVELRCDPISGHTALYWYRQSLGQGLEFLIYFQGNSAPDKSGLPSDRFSAERTGGSVSTLTIQRTQQEDSAVYLCASSLRLAGPSTDTQYFGPGTRLTVL.

The V call is TRBV7-2, the J call TRBJ2-5; D unclear. Germline V gene data show CDR1 as SGHTA and CDR2 as FQGNSA. This CDR3 has 14 residues. V shed 0 bases and J shed 2 bases, with 7 bases lying between them. DNA of the CDR3: TGTGCCAGCAGCTTAGCGGCACGACAAGAGACCCAGTACTTC. Translating it yields CASSLAARQETQYF.